These 28 T cell receptor beta chains share one sample of origin, sequenced in a study of blood T cell repertoires in COVID-19. Sequencing was performed with immunoSEQ multiplex PCR; in TCRdb, only in-frame clones are kept and a portion is missing. Of 50,000 to 65,000 clones in the sample, about 81% were seen once. Specimen: peripheral blood. All receptors come from a woman aged 60-70 years with acute or convalescent COVID-19.

The V and J genes are TRBV9 and TRBJ2-2, with D unresolved. Germline assignment: CDR1 SGDLS and CDR2 YYNGEE. Trimming removed 1 base from V and 7 bases from J, with 8 bases in between. The CDR3 is 13 residues long. The CDR3 reads CASSVIVRGELFF. The CDR3 nucleotides are TGTGCCAGCAGCGTAATAGTCCGCGGGGAGCTGTTTTTT.

This clone was seen a single time. The J gene is TRBJ2-7, the V gene TRBV29-1; 8 nucleotides agree with TRBD2. Trimming took 3 bases from V and 6 from J; bases not matched to a gene: 7. Germline values: CDR1 SQVTM, CDR2 ANQGSEA. The CDR3 spans 13 residues. The CDR3 DNA sequence: TGCAGCGTTGATGCGGGGGGCCGTCGCGAGCAGTACTTC. Amino acids: CSVDAGGRREQYF.

This clone was picked up one time. This rearrangement joins TRBV19 to TRBJ2-3, with a tentative D call TRBD1 (6 bases). The length of the CDR3 is 16 residues. Trimming cost V 7 bases and J 1 base, with 18 bases left between them. Germline CDR1 LNHDA, CDR2 SQIVND (reference sequence). The CDR3 sequence: CASKLAGALGTDTQYF. The CDR3 DNA sequence: TGTGCCAGTAAACTGGCAGGGGCCTTGGGCACAGATACGCAGTATTTT.

V usage is TRBV5-1 and J usage is TRBJ1-5, with D possibly being TRBD1 (5 bases). In germline, CDR1 is SGHRS, CDR2 YFSETQ. Trimming left V 5 bases short and J 6 bases short, with 18 bases between. There are 15 residues in the CDR3. CDR3 nucleotide sequence: TGCGCCAGCAGTATGGGACTAGATTTGGGTCAGCCCCAGCATTTT. Protein sequence: CASSMGLDLGQPQHF.

This chain links TRBV5-5 with TRBJ1-1, with 7 bases lining up with TRBD1. With 4 bases clipped from V and 1 base from J, the junction kept 4 bases outside the gene matches. The germline CDR1 and CDR2 sequences are SGHKS and YYEKEE (reference sequence). CDR3 size: 14 residues. DNA of the CDR3: TGTGCCAGCAGCAGGGACAGTACGAACACTGAAGCTTTCTTT. Its protein product is CASSRDSTNTEAFF.

This clone was counted between two and nine times. The CDR3 DNA follows: TGTGCTAGTGGTTCGCGTCAGCCCCAGCATTTT. The encoded protein is CASGSRQPQHF. The genes are TRBV12-5 and TRBJ1-5; D gene ambiguous. Trimming shortened V by 4 bases and J by 6 bases, and 4 bases separated the two germline ends. Looked up from germline, CDR1 is LGHNT and CDR2 is FRNRAP. The CDR3 runs to 11 residues.

The chain recombines TRBV7-6 with TRBJ1-5; D gene ambiguous. The CDR3 is 13 amino acids. Per the germline V gene, CDR1 is SGHVS and CDR2 is FNYEAQ. Trimming pared 4 bases from V and 5 bases from J, leaving 9 bases between. The CDR3 region is CASSSRQDQPQHF. CDR3 nucleotide sequence: TGTGCCAGCAGCTCCCGACAAGATCAGCCCCAGCATTTT.

The V and J genes are TRBV14 and TRBJ2-3; 7 nucleotides align to TRBD1. CDR1 SGHDN and CDR2 FVKESK come from the germline V gene. The CDR3 spans 15 residues. Trimming cost V 4 bases and J 0 bases; bases outside gene matches: 4. DNA of the CDR3: TGTGCCAGCAGCCGAGTGACAGGGAGCACAGATACGCAGTATTTT. Encoded protein: CASSRVTGSTDTQYF.

This chain links TRBV5-4 with TRBJ1-2; D unclear. Trimming pared 3 bases from V and 4 bases from J, leaving 13 bases between. This CDR3 is built from 14 residues. Germline CDR1 SGHNT, CDR2 YYREEE (reference sequence). In nucleotides, the CDR3 is TGTGCCAGCAGCTATTTTAACGAGGGCTATGGCTACACCTTC. Its translation: CASSYFNEGYGYTF.

V usage is TRBV20-1 and J usage is TRBJ2-4; tentative D call: TRBD2 (6 bases). The CDR3 contains 16 residues. Germline V CDR1 and CDR2: DFQATT, SNEGSKA (reference sequence). With 3 bases removed from V and 0 bases from J, the gap between germline ends came to 15 bases. The CDR3 region has the DNA TGCAGTGCTAGTAGGTGGGGGGACCTAGCCAAAAACATTCAGTACTTC. As protein: CSASRWGDLAKNIQYF.

The chain is built from TRBV5-1 and TRBJ2-7; TRBD2 aligns across 12 bases. The CDR3 has 15 residues. CDR1 and CDR2 (germline): SGHRS, YFSETQ. The ends lost 4 bases at V and 2 bases at J; junction bases unmatched: 4. The CDR3 DNA reads as TGCGCCAGCAGCCTCCTAGCGGGGGGGCCCTACGAGCAGTACTTC. Encoded protein: CASSLLAGGPYEQYF.

The chain carries TRBV27 and TRBJ1-2; 7 bases align to TRBD1. Germline assignment: CDR1 MNHEY and CDR2 SMNVEV (reference sequence). The V and J ends lost 7 bases and 2 bases, in that order; junction bases with no gene match: 4. The CDR3 covers 13 residues. CDR3 protein: CASKLTGNYGYTF. The CDR3 nucleotides are TGTGCCAGCAAATTGACAGGGAACTATGGCTACACCTTC.

V is TRBV27 and J is TRBJ1-4; 10 positions match TRBD1. The CDR3 sequence is 14 residues long. CDR1 and CDR2 from the germline V gene are MNHEY and SMNVEV (reference sequence). The V gene end was trimmed by 4 bases and the J gene end by 7 bases; junction bases not matched to a gene: 3. The CDR3 is CASSSDRGLEKLFF. The CDR3 coding sequence is TGTGCCAGCAGTTCCGACAGGGGGCTTGAAAAACTGTTTTTT.

The gene calls are TRBV24-1 and TRBJ1-2; 8 bases map to TRBD1. Germline trimming cut 3 bases from V and 4 bases from J; bases unmatched to any gene: 3. The length of the CDR3 is 14 residues. Germline-derived CDR1 and CDR2 are KGHDR and SFDVKD. The CDR3 nucleotides read TGTGCCACCAGTGATGCCGGGACAGGCTATGGCTACACCTTC. It specifies CATSDAGTGYGYTF.

V and J are TRBV6-5 and TRBJ2-7, with D perhaps matching TRBD2 (6 bases). Germline CDR1 is MNHEY and CDR2 is SVGAGI. The CDR3 has 13 amino acids. The ends were cut back, 6 bases at V and 2 bases at J, with 11 bases in the middle. In DNA form, the CDR3 reads TGTGCCAGCAGGGTAGCGGCCACCTACGAGCAGTACTTC. It is translated as CASRVAATYEQYF.

The chain recombines TRBV3-1 (or the pseudogene TRBV3-2) with TRBJ2-7; D gene uncertain. This CDR3 has 12 amino acids. Germline V CDR1 and CDR2: LGHDT, YNNKEL (reference sequence). V shed 6 bases and J shed 6 bases, with 12 bases lying between them. CDR3 nucleotides: TGTGCCAGCAGGAATGCCCTGGCCGAGCAGTACTTC. The encoded protein is CASRNALAEQYF.

This sequence joins TRBV10-3 and TRBJ2-3; 12 bases match TRBD2. Germline CDR1 reads ENHRY; CDR2 reads SYGVKD. V lost 10 bases to trimming and J lost 1 base; unmatched junction nucleotides: 3. The CDR3 has 14 amino acids. Written as DNA, the CDR3 is TGTGCCACCAGGACTAGCGGGGGCACAGATACGCAGTATTTT. Its translation: CATRTSGGTDTQYF.

The chain combines TRBV11-2 with TRBJ1-1; no clear D. From germline, CDR1 is SGHAT and CDR2 FQNNGV. The CDR3 totals 13 residues. The germline V and J ends were trimmed by 1 base and 3 bases, with 6 bases remaining between them. The CDR3 DNA reads as TGTGCCAGCAGCTTAGCGTTATACACTGAAGCTTTCTTT. This codes for CASSLALYTEAFF.

The chain joins TRBV3-1 (or the pseudogene TRBV3-2) to TRBJ2-7; a possible D gene is TRBD2 (7 bases). Germline lookup yields CDR1 LGHDT and CDR2 YNNKEL (reference sequence). CDR3 length equals 15 residues. The V end was cut by 1 base, the J end by 7 bases, with 17 bases between. The CDR3 here is CASSQVRGGLGEQYF. The DNA of the CDR3 is TGTGCCAGCAGCCAAGTGAGGGGGGGCCTTGGGGAGCAGTACTTC.

The chain couples TRBV27 to TRBJ1-2; tentative D call: TRBD1 (5 bases). Trimming removed 4 bases from V and 3 bases from J, with 21 bases in between. The CDR3 covers 17 residues. Germline-derived CDR1 and CDR2 are MNHEY and SMNVEV (reference sequence). In DNA form, the CDR3 reads TGTGCCAGCAGTTCCCAGGGCGCGCAGGGCAATTACTATGGCTACACCTTC. Translating gives CASSSQGAQGNYYGYTF.

The chain joins TRBV18 to TRBJ1-5, with D uncertain. V lost 4 bases and J lost 7, with 8 bases in between. CDR3 length: 12 residues. The germline V gene encodes CDR1 KGHSH and CDR2 LQKENI. The CDR3 bases are TGTGCCAGCTCACGGCCCCAGCAGCCCCAGCATTTT. This codes for CASSRPQQPQHF.

This chain connects TRBV11-2 to TRBJ1-6; 7 bases map to TRBD1. CDR1 SGHAT and CDR2 FQNNGV come from the germline V gene. J gave up 3 bases and V 4 bases, and 9 bases lay outside the gene matches. The CDR3 runs to 17 residues. The CDR3 nucleotides read TGTGCCAGCAGCTCCCGACAGGGAATCGACTATAATTCACCCCTCCACTTT. It codes for CASSSRQGIDYNSPLHF.

The chain employs TRBV4-1 and TRBJ1-4; a possible D gene is TRBD1 (6 bases). Germline values: CDR1 MGHRA, CDR2 YSYEKL. Trimming took 4 bases from V and 0 from J, leaving 12 bases between them. This CDR3 has 16 amino acids. CDR3 sequence: CASSPGQIATNEKLFF. CDR3 DNA: TGCGCCAGCAGCCCGGGACAAATTGCAACTAATGAAAAACTGTTTTTT.

Details on this clone: Other nucleotide sequences in the sample specify the same CDR3. CDR3 coding DNA: TGTGCCAGCACCTCCCGGGGCTCCTACAATGAGCAGTTCTTC. Protein sequence: CASTSRGSYNEQFF. The chain carries TRBV6-5 and TRBJ2-1; D perhaps matches TRBD2 (5 bases). V dropped 7 bases and J dropped 0 bases, with 10 bases sitting between them. This CDR3 is 14 amino acids long. The V gene's germline CDR1 is MNHEY and CDR2 SVGAGI.

This rearrangement joins TRBV4-2 to TRBJ1-1; no reliable D call. V dropped 4 bases and J dropped 3 bases, with 15 bases sitting between them. Germline V gene lookup returns CDR1 LGHNA and CDR2 YNFKEQ. This CDR3 region has 15 residues. This CDR3 is CASSPRGSDHTEAFF. DNA for the CDR3: TGTGCCAGCAGCCCAAGAGGGAGCGACCACACTGAAGCTTTCTTT.

In this sample, this clone turned up a few times. This chain connects TRBV19 to TRBJ1-1; tentatively, D is TRBD1 (6 bases). Germline CDR1 and CDR2: LNHDA and SQIVND (reference sequence). V gave up 3 bases and J gave up 10 bases, with 15 bases separating them. The CDR3 consists of 13 residues. This chain's CDR3 is CASSIGAGARAFF. CDR3 DNA sequence: TGTGCCAGTAGTATTGGGGCAGGGGCACGAGCTTTCTTT.

The genes are TRBV19 and TRBJ1-6; D unresolved. Trimming stripped 0 bases from V and 0 bases from J, with 6 bases between. Germline V gene lookup returns CDR1 LNHDA and CDR2 SQIVND (reference sequence). This CDR3 region has 16 residues. The CDR3 coding sequence is TGTGCCAGTAGTATAGAACAGCTCTCCTATAATTCACCCCTCCACTTT. Translated: CASSIEQLSYNSPLHF.

The chain has TRBV2 and TRBJ2-7, with D possibly matching TRBD1 (6 bases). Per the germline V gene, CDR1 is SNHLY and CDR2 is FYNNEI. V gave up 5 bases and J gave up 2 bases, with 10 bases separating them. The CDR3 runs 13 residues. The CDR3 sequence is CASSWDITYEQYF. CDR3 DNA: TGTGCCAGCAGTTGGGACATCACCTACGAGCAGTACTTC.